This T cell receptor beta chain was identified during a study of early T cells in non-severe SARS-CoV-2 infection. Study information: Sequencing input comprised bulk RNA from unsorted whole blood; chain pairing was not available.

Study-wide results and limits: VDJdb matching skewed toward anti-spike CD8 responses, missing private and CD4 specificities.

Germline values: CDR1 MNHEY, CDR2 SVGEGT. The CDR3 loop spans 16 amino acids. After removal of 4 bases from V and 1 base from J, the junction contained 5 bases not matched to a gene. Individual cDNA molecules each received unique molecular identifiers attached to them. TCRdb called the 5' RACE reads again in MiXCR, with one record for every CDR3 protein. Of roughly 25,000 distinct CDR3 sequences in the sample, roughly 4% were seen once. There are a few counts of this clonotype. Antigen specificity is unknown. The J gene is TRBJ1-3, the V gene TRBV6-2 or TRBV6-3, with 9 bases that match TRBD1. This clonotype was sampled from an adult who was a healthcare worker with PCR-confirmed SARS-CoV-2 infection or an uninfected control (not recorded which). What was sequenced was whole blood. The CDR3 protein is CASSSGQGSSGNTIYF. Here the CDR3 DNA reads TGTGCCAGCAGTTCGGGACAGGGATCGTCTGGAAACACCATATATTTT.